This T cell receptor (beta chain) was sequenced for a study of T cell responses to AZD1222 COVID-19 vaccine. Assay: immunoSEQ multiplex PCR; the TCRdb copy retains only in-frame clones and omits some. The profile shows around 100,000 clones, roughly nine tenths of them singletons. Details on this clone: No antigen is known for it.

In germline, CDR1 is SGHTS, CDR2 YDEGEE. There are 15 residues in the CDR3. V was cut by 0 bases and J by 5 bases, with 9 bases left in between. Findings and caveats of the study: Repertoires were obtained only post-peak T cell response.

The rearrangement links TRBV5-8 to TRBJ1-6, with D possibly TRBD1 on 6 matching bases. Here the sequenced sample was peripheral blood, taken on day 0 of AZD1222 vaccination. The sequence was obtained from an adult in good health. The chain's CDR3 is CASSLEGGNNSPLHF. In nucleotides, the CDR3 is TGTGCCAGCAGCTTGGAAGGGGGTAATAATTCACCCCTCCACTTT.